The rows below give T cell receptor beta chains drawn from one sample of a study of tumor-infiltrating lymphocytes in primary liver carcinoma. TCRdb redid the calling of the multiplex PCR reads with MiXCR, one entry per CDR3 protein. The table lists roughly 45,000 distinct CDR3 sequences, 71% of them singletons, with approximately 31% in the top ten. The sample consisted of liver tumor tissue from sampling region 5. The source is a man between 35 and 55 years old with primary liver carcinoma and hepatitis B virus infection. Each CDR3 is given with its conserved first and last residue. Each record gives: D gene, J gene, V gene, clone size, CDR3 protein, CDR3 DNA. D genes are given only for firm matches. Clone size is not always given. Where it is, it says once, few, many or a class for expanded clones.

d_call: NA; j_call: TRBJ1-5; v_call: TRBV11-2; clone_size: NA; cdr3_aa: CTSSFVGGLGQPQHF; cdr3_nt: TGTACCAGTAGCTTTGTCGGAGGGCTGGGCCAGCCCCAGCATTTT
d_call: NA; j_call: TRBJ2-1; v_call: TRBV24-1; clone_size: few; cdr3_aa: CATSDSYNEQFF; cdr3_nt: TGTGCCACCAGTGATTCTTACAATGAGCAGTTCTTC
d_call: NA; j_call: TRBJ1-1; v_call: TRBV5-6; clone_size: many; cdr3_aa: CASSLDSTRRGATEAFF; cdr3_nt: TGTGCCAGCAGCTTGGATAGTACGAGAAGGGGGGCCACTGAAGCTTTCTTT
d_call: TRBD2; j_call: TRBJ2-6; v_call: TRBV11-2; clone_size: NA; cdr3_aa: CASSLGHSWREGRSGANILTF; cdr3_nt: TGTGCCAGCAGCTTAGGCCATTCTTGGCGGGAGGGCCGCTCTGGGGCCAACATCCTGACTTTC
d_call: NA; j_call: TRBJ1-1; v_call: TRBV6-6; clone_size: NA; cdr3_aa: CASRRRGNAEAFF; cdr3_nt: TGTGCCAGCAGACGACGGGGGAACGCTGAAGCTTTCTTT
d_call: NA; j_call: TRBJ1-2; v_call: TRBV6-1; clone_size: NA; cdr3_aa: CASSEVGGAERGYTF; cdr3_nt: TGTGCCAGCAGTGAAGTAGGGGGGGCTGAACGTGGCTACACCTTC
d_call: NA; j_call: TRBJ2-1; v_call: TRBV9; clone_size: few; cdr3_aa: CASSVVEAPYNEQFF; cdr3_nt: TGTGCCAGCAGCGTAGTGGAAGCCCCCTACAATGAGCAGTTCTTC
d_call: TRBD1; j_call: TRBJ1-1; v_call: TRBV12-3/TRBV12-4; clone_size: NA; cdr3_aa: CVSSVTGLTEVFF; cdr3_nt: TGTGTCAGCAGTGTGACAGGGTTGACTGAAGTTTTCTTT
d_call: NA; j_call: TRBJ2-7; v_call: TRBV28; clone_size: many; cdr3_aa: CASSPRAFYEQYF; cdr3_nt: TGTGCCAGCAGTCCGAGGGCCTTCTACGAGCAGTACTTC
d_call: NA; j_call: TRBJ2-1; v_call: TRBV4-1; clone_size: NA; cdr3_aa: CASSQGNPPYNEQFF; cdr3_nt: TGCGCCAGCAGCCAAGGGAACCCCCCCTACAATGAGCAGTTCTTC
d_call: NA; j_call: TRBJ2-1; v_call: TRBV7-8; clone_size: many; cdr3_aa: CASSLGSLSNFNEQFF; cdr3_nt: TGTGCCAGCAGCTTAGGGTCCCTCTCCAACTTCAATGAGCAGTTCTTC
d_call: TRBD1; j_call: TRBJ2-3; v_call: TRBV20-1; clone_size: few; cdr3_aa: CSAGQGNTDTQYF; cdr3_nt: TGCAGTGCGGGACAGGGGAACACAGATACGCAGTATTTT
d_call: NA; j_call: TRBJ2-7; v_call: TRBV7-2; clone_size: NA; cdr3_aa: CASSLGQGTYEQYF; cdr3_nt: TGTGCCAGCAGCTTAGGTCAGGGTACCTACGAGCAGTACTTC
d_call: NA; j_call: TRBJ2-1; v_call: TRBV29-1; clone_size: NA; cdr3_aa: CSGLTGKKSF; cdr3_nt: TGTAGCGGGTTAACAGGGAAGAAGTCCTTC
d_call: NA; j_call: TRBJ2-1; v_call: TRBV5-6; clone_size: medium-sized; cdr3_aa: CASRFGAVGNEQFF; cdr3_nt: TGTGCCAGCAGATTCGGGGCGGTGGGCAATGAGCAGTTCTTC
d_call: NA; j_call: TRBJ2-1; v_call: TRBV5-1; clone_size: NA; cdr3_aa: CASSLFGGCIDEQFF; cdr3_nt: TGCGCCAGCAGCCTCTTCGGGGGATGTATAGATGAGCAGTTCTTC
d_call: NA; j_call: TRBJ1-3; v_call: TRBV5-1; clone_size: NA; cdr3_aa: CASSLGLSGDSGNTIYF; cdr3_nt: TGCGCCAGCAGCTTGGGATTATCAGGGGATTCTGGAAACACCATATATTTT
d_call: NA; j_call: TRBJ2-1; v_call: TRBV11-2; clone_size: NA; cdr3_aa: CASSQTPSSEQFF; cdr3_nt: TGCGCCAGCAGTCAAACCCCTAGTAGTGAGCAGTTCTTC
d_call: NA; j_call: TRBJ2-1; v_call: TRBV20-1; clone_size: NA; cdr3_aa: CSASGRNSYNEQFF; cdr3_nt: TGCAGTGCTAGCGGGAGAAACTCCTACAATGAGCAGTTCTTC
d_call: NA; j_call: TRBJ2-1; v_call: TRBV11-2; clone_size: NA; cdr3_aa: CASSPLRGDERFF; cdr3_nt: TGTGCCAGCAGCCCGCTTCGCGGCGATGAGCGGTTCTTC
d_call: TRBD2; j_call: TRBJ2-1; v_call: TRBV11-3; clone_size: NA; cdr3_aa: CASSLSGTSGRGDLFF; cdr3_nt: TGTGCCAGCAGTTTATCAGGGACTAGCGGGAGAGGTGACCTGTTCTTC
d_call: TRBD1; j_call: TRBJ1-2; v_call: TRBV19; clone_size: NA; cdr3_aa: CASKGRGQDGYTF; cdr3_nt: TGTGCCAGTAAGGGGAGGGGGCAAGACGGCTACACCTTC
d_call: NA; j_call: TRBJ2-1; v_call: TRBV12-3/TRBV12-4; clone_size: many; cdr3_aa: CASSLRGGSYYNEQFF; cdr3_nt: TGTGCCAGCAGTTTACGAGGGGGTAGTTATTACAATGAGCAGTTCTTC
d_call: NA; j_call: TRBJ2-5; v_call: TRBV11-2; clone_size: few; cdr3_aa: CASSLERDTETQYF; cdr3_nt: TGTGCCAGCAGCTTAGAGAGGGACACTGAGACCCAGTACTTC
d_call: NA; j_call: TRBJ1-1; v_call: TRBV6-6; clone_size: NA; cdr3_aa: CASSYSIATAEAFF; cdr3_nt: TGTGCCAGTAGTTACTCGATTGCGACCGCTGAAGCTTTCTTT
d_call: TRBD1; j_call: TRBJ1-2; v_call: TRBV5-6; clone_size: NA; cdr3_aa: CASSVEPGQGYYGYTF; cdr3_nt: TGTGCCAGCAGCGTTGAACCGGGACAGGGGTACTATGGCTACACCTTC
d_call: TRBD1; j_call: TRBJ1-2; v_call: TRBV7-9; clone_size: NA; cdr3_aa: CASRWDRGFHGYTF; cdr3_nt: TGTGCCAGCAGATGGGACAGGGGGTTTCATGGCTACACCTTC